This is a list of T cell receptor beta chains from one sample in a study of blood T cells in healthy people across ages. Each CDR3 protein gets one entry after TCRdb re-called the 5' RACE reads with MiXCR. The table records fewer than 650,000 distinct CDR3 sequences, about 27% of them present only once. Separately, the same data were catalogued under a study of T cells of mothers and their children.

Sequenced input: blood. These receptors were taken from a boy between 2 and 15 years old in good health. The CDR3 runs from the conserved cysteine through the conserved F or W. The order of the fields is CDR3 DNA, CDR3 protein, clone size, J gene, V gene, D gene. D genes are given only for firm matches. Clone size, where shown, is once, few, many, or a class for clones that have expanded.

cdr3_nt: TGTGCCAGCGACAGCTCCGGGGAGCTGTTTTTT
cdr3_aa: CASDSSGELFF
clone_size: few
j_call: TRBJ2-2
v_call: TRBV18
d_call: -

cdr3_nt: TGTGCCAGCAGCCCCTACCCGGGTAGGGACTTTGGCTACACCTTC
cdr3_aa: CASSPYPGRDFGYTF
clone_size: few
j_call: TRBJ1-2
v_call: TRBV7-2
d_call: -

cdr3_nt: TGTGCCAGCAGCTTAATGGGGAATAGTGAAAAACTGTTTTTT
cdr3_aa: CASSLMGNSEKLFF
clone_size: -
j_call: TRBJ1-4
v_call: TRBV7-2
d_call: -

cdr3_nt: TGCAGTGCTAGTTACGGGGCATTAGGAGAGACCCAGTACTTC
cdr3_aa: CSASYGALGETQYF
clone_size: -
j_call: TRBJ2-5
v_call: TRBV20-1
d_call: -

cdr3_nt: TGCAGCGTTACCGGGGGGCGTCCTTACGAGCAGTACTTC
cdr3_aa: CSVTGGRPYEQYF
clone_size: few
j_call: TRBJ2-7
v_call: TRBV29-1
d_call: -

cdr3_nt: TGTGCCAGCAGCAGCCCAGGGGACCCACCCCTCCACTTT
cdr3_aa: CASSSPGDPPLHF
clone_size: -
j_call: TRBJ1-6
v_call: TRBV11-2
d_call: -

cdr3_nt: TGTGCCAGCAGTTTCGCTTTGGAAGCTTTCTTT
cdr3_aa: CASSFALEAFF
clone_size: -
j_call: TRBJ1-1
v_call: TRBV12-3/TRBV12-4
d_call: -

cdr3_nt: TGTGCCAGCAGCCAGGACCTGCCCATCGAAAAACTGTTTTTT
cdr3_aa: CASSQDLPIEKLFF
clone_size: -
j_call: TRBJ1-4
v_call: TRBV11-1
d_call: -

cdr3_nt: TGTGCCAGCAGCGGTGGGGGGGGCCCGGATAGGAGCTCCTACAATGAGCAGTTCTTC
cdr3_aa: CASSGGGGPDRSSYNEQFF
clone_size: few
j_call: TRBJ2-1
v_call: TRBV21-1
d_call: -

cdr3_nt: TGTGCCAGCAGCCCATCCTCGCGGTCCTACGAGCAGTACTTC
cdr3_aa: CASSPSSRSYEQYF
clone_size: -
j_call: TRBJ2-7
v_call: TRBV7-2
d_call: -

cdr3_nt: TGCAGCGTTGTCGGAGGAGGGGGCGATCCTTGGGACGAGCAGTACTTC
cdr3_aa: CSVVGGGGDPWDEQYF
clone_size: few
j_call: TRBJ2-7
v_call: TRBV29-1
d_call: -

cdr3_nt: TGTGCCAGCGTAGCGGACCCCTACAATGAGCAGTTCTTC
cdr3_aa: CASVADPYNEQFF
clone_size: -
j_call: TRBJ2-1
v_call: TRBV25-1
d_call: -